This TCR beta chain was captured by sequencing in a study of CD8 T cells in ankylosing spondylitis (dated by TCRdb to 2016 to 2017). Broadly, across the study: The study set out to find disease-linked TCR variants by profiling T cell receptor beta repertoires in ankylosing spondylitis patients and healthy donors. The full study cohort was made up of about 25 ankylosing spondylitis patients and 108 healthy donors. Peripheral blood was sampled, and synovial fluid was additionally collected from ankylosing spondylitis patients.

This clonotype has only a few counts. Its antigen specificity is not known. Base qualities are not provided; no much larger clone lies one nucleotide away. Beyond this particular receptor, the publication reports: In peripheral blood, the disease-linked clones were found at relatively low frequencies and had a CD8+ phenotype. Some TCR beta motif variants had previously been reported in synovial fluid and blood of reactive arthritis patients, which suggested common disease-initiation mechanisms. Significant enrichment of the disease-linked clones was reported in matched synovial fluid samples from ankylosing spondylitis patients. Blood from ankylosing spondylitis patients appeared to be characterized by a TCR beta motif made up of seven or eight highly homologous amino acid variants.

TCRdb records Illumina HiSeq 2500 as the sequencer. TCR beta libraries were prepared by quantitative 5'-RACE with molecular barcodes. Per the source publication's procedure: To identify disease-linked TCR variants, a new computational method was used, one built on a probabilistic model of VDJ rearrangement. TCRdb applied fastp at Q25 and MiXCR to the public reads, then kept only in-frame beta chains. Entries that share a CDR3 protein sequence are merged under the most common genes and DNA. It is TCRdb's table, rather than the study itself, that gives the V and J calls and clone size. The sample table holds about 130,000 distinct CDR3 sequences, of which approximately 9.9% were seen once. The top ten hold roughly 3.4% of the sample. The sample comprised blood, either unsorted or a sorted T cell fraction (not recorded which). The clonotype was recovered from a male donor with ankylosing spondylitis or in good health (not recorded which).

The nucleotide sequence is given as TGCGCCAGCAGTTGGAGCGGGACCCCCTCCAATGAGCAGTTCTTC. Its protein reads: CASSWSGTPSNEQFF. This sequence uses TRBV5-1 and TRBJ2-1; 7 central nucleotides agree with TRBD2. From a lookup of the germline V gene, CDR1 and CDR2 are SGHRS and YFSETQ. V ends up 5 bases short and J 6 bases short, with an unmatched junction base count of 11. There are 15 amino acids in the CDR3, from cysteine to phenylalanine inclusive. The sequence is cut down to CDR3 DNA, 45 bases in frame from base 1.